Reported below is one T cell receptor (beta chain). The sample comes from a study of blood T cell repertoires in COVID-19. Study in general: Donors in the United States, Italy and Spain gave samples during acute or convalescent COVID-19.

Profiling relied on immunoSEQ multiplex PCR, and the TCRdb table lists in-frame clones only, not all of them. The sample yields fewer than 250,000 clones, 84% seen once. Germline CDR1 reads LNHDA; CDR2 reads SQIVND (reference sequence). Germline trimming cut 6 bases from V and 0 bases from J; bases unmatched to any gene: 7. The CDR3 loop spans 16 amino acids. The TCR comes from a man over 45 with acute or convalescent COVID-19. The chain joins TRBV19 to TRBJ1-3, with TRBD1 matching over 8 bases. The specimen sequenced was peripheral blood. The CDR3 DNA reads as TGTGCCAGTAGCCCCTGGACAGGGAACTCTGGAAACACCATATATTTT. It translates to CASSPWTGNSGNTIYF.